The T cell receptor (beta chain) described here comes from a study of cytomegalovirus exposure and HLA in healthy donors. The germline V gene has CDR1 MGHRA and CDR2 YSYEKL. CDR3 length: 14 amino acids. V was shortened by 1 base and J by 7 bases, with 11 bases between the two germline ends. This PCR relied on a set of 60 Vbeta primers and 13 Jbeta primers. Some clones are missing from TCRdb's copy, which holds only in-frame ones; the method was immunoSEQ multiplex PCR. The data contain fewer than 150,000 clones, under 70% of them singletons. This TCR came from a man in his late teens or twenties in good health and CMV-seropositive. Sequencing was carried out using PBMCs. The chain employs TRBV4-1 and TRBJ1-5; D not certain. The CDR3 nucleotides read TGCGCCAGCAGCCAAGCTCGGACTGTACAGCCCCAGCATTTT. As protein: CASSQARTVQPQHF.